These 9 T cell receptor beta chains originate from one sample sequenced in a study of blood T cell repertoires in COVID-19 (dated by TCRdb to about 2020). Libraries were prepared through the immunoSEQ multiplex PCR assay. This is the immuneACCESS table as TCRdb keeps it, with only in-frame sequences that have V and J called. A part of the clones is gone; compared with another copy, unresolved V genes explain less than half, and the rest is unexplained. Recorded for this sample are 250,000 to 300,000 clones; approximately 91% of them occurred a single time. The top ten constitute about 0.74% of the sample. Sequencing input: peripheral blood. These receptors were collected from a woman aged 30 to 39 with acute or convalescent COVID-19.

J is TRBJ1-5 and V is TRBV29-1; 11 nucleotides match TRBD1. Germline CDR1 reads SQVTM; CDR2 reads ANQGSEA. The V gene end was trimmed by 6 bases and the J gene end by 7 bases; junction bases not matched to a gene: 2. This CDR3 contains 12 residues. The CDR3 DNA follows: TGCAGCGTAAGGGACAGGGGGCAGCCCCAGCATTTT. Its protein product is CSVRDRGQPQHF. Supplemented by reference TRBV29-1 and TRBJ1-5, the full variable domain reads SAVISQKPSRDICQRGTSLTIQCQVDSQVTMMFWYRQQPGQSLTLIATANQGSEATYESGFVIDKFPISRPNLTFSTLTVSNMSPEDSSIYLCSVRDRGQPQHFGDGTRLSIL.

The gene calls are TRBV11-2 and TRBJ1-1; weak D call: TRBD1 (5 bases). V lost 2 bases and J lost 5, with 15 bases in between. From germline, CDR1 is SGHAT and CDR2 FQNNGV. The CDR3 has 15 amino acids. CDR3 nucleotide sequence: TGTGCCAGCAGCTTATTCCCCCTTGGGGGGACTGAAGCTTTCTTT. Protein sequence: CASSLFPLGGTEAFF.

This clone turned up a few times. This specimen includes other DNA sequences encoding the same CDR3. V and J are TRBV5-4 and TRBJ2-3; 9 bases match TRBD2. In germline, CDR1 is SGHNT, CDR2 YYREEE (reference sequence). With V trimmed by 0 bases and J by 3 bases, 5 bases remained unmatched. The CDR3 is 16 amino acids. The CDR3 reads CASSLGAGGPTDTQYF. As DNA, the CDR3 is TGTGCCAGCAGCTTGGGCGCGGGAGGGCCTACAGATACGCAGTATTTT.

This chain links TRBV9 with TRBJ1-1; D gene uncertain. This CDR3 contains 16 residues. Looked up from germline, CDR1 is SGDLS and CDR2 is YYNGEE. Trimming stripped 0 bases from V and 1 base from J, with 13 bases between. CDR3 amino acids: CASSVGGRVENTEAFF. The CDR3 DNA sequence: TGTGCCAGCAGCGTAGGAGGGCGTGTGGAGAACACTGAAGCTTTCTTT. Filled out from reference TRBV9 and TRBJ1-1, the complete variable domain reads DSGVTQTPKHLITATGQRVTLRCSPRSGDLSVYWYQQSLDQGLQFLIQYYNGEERAKGNILERFSAQQFPDLHSELNLSSLELGDSALYFCASSVGGRVENTEAFFGQGTRLTVV.

The rearrangement joins TRBV28 to TRBJ1-2; the match to TRBD1 covers 7 bases. The CDR3 sequence is 14 residues long. Germline assignment: CDR1 MDHEN and CDR2 SYDVKM. The trim removed 3 bases at V and 2 bases at J, leaving 3 bases unmatched. The CDR3 is CASSLGGQNYGYTF. CDR3 DNA: TGTGCCAGCAGTTTGGGGGGACAGAACTATGGCTACACCTTC.

This clone has more than one count but fewer than ten. The chain uses TRBV15 and TRBJ2-7, with a tentative D call TRBD2 (6 bases). V lost 5 bases and J lost 4, with 18 bases in between. CDR1 LNHNV and CDR2 YYDKDF come from the germline V gene (reference sequence). This CDR3 is 15 amino acids long. The CDR3 loop reads CATSRPGLDEYEQYF. The CDR3 DNA is TGTGCCACCAGCCGCCCGGGACTCGATGAATACGAGCAGTACTTC.

Here the CDR3 reads CASSQAAGTRQPQHF. CDR3 nucleotides: TGCGCCAGCAGCCAAGCAGCAGGGACTCGGCAGCCCCAGCATTTT. The rearrangement links TRBV4-3 to TRBJ1-5; tentative D call: TRBD1 (5 bases). V shed 1 base and J shed 7 bases, with 14 bases lying between them. Looked up from germline, CDR1 is LGHNA and CDR2 is YSLEER. This CDR3 comprises 15 residues.

The chain employs TRBV30 and TRBJ1-2, with 8 positions matching TRBD1. CDR3 length equals 14 residues. Germline trimming cut 7 bases from V and 8 bases from J; bases unmatched to any gene: 15. Germline V CDR1 and CDR2: GTSNPN, SVGIG (reference sequence). In DNA form, the CDR3 reads TGTGCCTTCACGATTGTCAGGGGGCTGGGGGGCTACACCTTC. Protein sequence: CAFTIVRGLGGYTF.

The table lists this clone with a count of one. The rearrangement uses TRBV19 and TRBJ2-2; D is uncertain. The CDR3 contains 13 residues. The V and J ends lost 3 bases and 6 bases respectively, with 8 bases between them. CDR1 is LNHDA, CDR2 SQIVND, per germline (reference sequence). The CDR3 coding sequence is TGTGCCAGTAGTATCTCCCGAGCCGGGGAGCTGTTTTTT. Translation: CASSISRAGELFF.